Following are 27 T cell receptor beta chains from one sample sequenced in a study of PD-1 blockade in mismatch repair-deficient tumors. Assay used: immunoSEQ multiplex PCR; TCRdb lists only in-frame clones, some missing. The sample holds 90,000 to 130,000 clones, approximately 80% seen once. The sample here was peripheral blood, taken 60 weeks after starting pembrolizumab. The receptor source for this set is an adult with mismatch repair-deficient cancer.

V usage is TRBV6-5 and J usage is TRBJ1-1; TRBD1 aligns across 9 bases. The CDR3 consists of 14 residues. Trimming at V came to 5 bases and at J to 4 bases, leaving 5 bases not matched to a gene. From germline, CDR1 is MNHEY and CDR2 SVGAGI. For the CDR3, the DNA is TGTGCCAGCAGTAGGGGACAGGGTGGCACTGAAGCTTTCTTT. Amino acids: CASSRGQGGTEAFF.

The chain couples TRBV25-1 to TRBJ1-1, with TRBD1 matching 8 bases. CDR3 length: 13 residues. The J segment lost 1 base and the V segment lost 10 bases, leaving 5 bases of the junction unmatched. In germline, CDR1 is MGHDK, CDR2 SYGVNS. CDR3 sequence (DNA): TGTGCCACCGTAGACAGGGGGAACACTGAAGCTTTCTTT. Its translation: CATVDRGNTEAFF.

V is TRBV29-1 and J is TRBJ1-1; 8 bases are a match to TRBD1. This CDR3 is 14 amino acids long. Looked up from germline, CDR1 is SQVTM and CDR2 is ANQGSEA. V dropped 7 bases and J dropped 1; count of bases not matched to a gene: 8. In DNA, the CDR3 is TGCAGCGCTAGCCGGGGGACAGGGAACACTGAAGCTTTCTTT. Its protein product is CSASRGTGNTEAFF. Combining the CDR3 with reference TRBV29-1 and TRBJ1-1 gives the whole variable domain SAVISQKPSRDICQRGTSLTIQCQVDSQVTMMFWYRQQPGQSLTLIATANQGSEATYESGFVIDKFPISRPNLTFSTLTVSNMSPEDSSIYLCSASRGTGNTEAFFGQGTRLTVV.

A few counts support this clone. The chain uses TRBV7-3 and TRBJ2-5; no clear D. V lost 4 bases and J 5 bases, leaving 14 bases between the germline ends. This CDR3 has 14 residues. Germline CDR1 reads SGHTA; CDR2 reads FQGTGA. CDR3 nucleotide sequence: TGTGCCAGCAGCTCAGCCCGGACCGGGGAGACCCAGTACTTC. Protein product: CASSSARTGETQYF.

The chain employs TRBV5-4 and TRBJ2-1; possibly TRBD1 or TRBD2 for D (6 bases each). The germline V and J ends were trimmed by 5 bases and 1 base, with 16 bases remaining between them. The germline gives CDR1 SGHNT, CDR2 YYREEE (reference sequence). There are 16 residues in the CDR3. The CDR3 region has the DNA TGTGCCAGCAGGGCCGGGGGCGGAGCTTCCTACAATGAGCAGTTCTTC. This codes for CASRAGGGASYNEQFF.

CDR3 in amino acids: CASSTGTRWDEQFF. DNA of the CDR3: TGTGCCAGCAGCACAGGGACAAGGTGGGATGAGCAGTTCTTC. The chain employs TRBV11-3 and TRBJ2-1; TRBD1 is a possible D gene (6 bases). V shed 5 bases and J shed 8 bases, with 16 bases lying between them. In germline, CDR1 is SGHNT, CDR2 YENEEA. This CDR3 has 14 amino acids.

This clone occurred a few times. The chain uses TRBV2 and TRBJ1-4; D remains ambiguous. The CDR3 covers 11 residues. The V end was cut by 4 bases, the J end by 6 bases, with 3 bases between. Germline CDR1 and CDR2: SNHLY and FYNNEI. CDR3 loop: CASSVDEKLFF. Here the CDR3 DNA reads TGTGCCAGCAGTGTTGATGAAAAACTGTTTTTT. The full variable domain, with the rest looked up from reference TRBV2 and TRBJ1-4, is EPEVTQTPSHQVTQMGQEVILRCVPISNHLYFYWYRQILGQKVEFLVSFYNNEISEKSEIFDDQFSVERPDGSNFTLKIRSTKLEDSAMYFCASSVDEKLFFGSGTQLSVL.

The V gene is TRBV28, the J gene TRBJ2-7; the match to TRBD2 covers 8 bases. Germline CDR1 MDHEN, CDR2 SYDVKM. Losses at the gene ends were 3 bases for V and 0 bases for J; bases not matched to a gene: 7. The CDR3 sequence is 16 residues long. The CDR3 nucleotides are TGTGCCAGCAGTTTTCTACTAGCGGAGCTCTCCTACGAGCAGTACTTC. Residues: CASSFLLAELSYEQYF.

V usage is TRBV27 and J usage is TRBJ2-1; no firm D call. Germline-derived CDR1 and CDR2 are MNHEY and SMNVEV (reference sequence). CDR3 length: 13 amino acids. Trimming pared 6 bases from V and 3 bases from J, leaving 9 bases between. The DNA of the CDR3 is TGTGCCAGCAGGGCCCCCGTCTACAATGAGCAGTTCTTC. This translates into CASRAPVYNEQFF.

This chain connects TRBV12-1 to TRBJ2-7; the D segment call TRBD2 is taken from the table without a DNA check. TRBV12-1 is described as a pseudogene. This CDR3 is 14 amino acids long. CDR3 loop: CASSFVGAGYEQYF. The DNA of the CDR3 is TGTGCCAGCAGCTTTGTGGGAGCCGGGTACGAGCAGTACTTC.

This clone showed up just a few times. V and J are TRBV7-8 and TRBJ1-1, with D maybe TRBD1 (6 bases). The germline gives CDR1 SGHVS, CDR2 FQNEAQ. Trimming shortened V by 0 bases and J by 0 bases, and 14 bases separated the two germline ends. The CDR3 sequence is 17 residues long. CDR3 sequence (DNA): TGTGCCAGCAGCTTAGCATGGGGGCGTGGGGTGAACACTGAAGCTTTCTTT. Residues: CASSLAWGRGVNTEAFF. Drawing the rest from reference TRBV7-8 and TRBJ1-1, the complete variable domain is GAGVSQSPRYKVAKRGQDVALRCDPISGHVSLFWYQQALGQGPEFLTYFQNEAQLDKSGLPSDRFFAERPEGSVSTLKIQRTQQEDSAVYLCASSLAWGRGVNTEAFFGQGTRLTVV.

Points on this clone: A junction end diverges from the germline sequence, so it may reflect a read error. This chain uses TRBV5-3 with TRBJ1-2, with a possible D match to TRBD1 (5 bases). TRBV5-3 is known as an ORF, though its function is uncertain. The CDR3 is 12 residues long. CDR3 sequence (DNA): TGTGCCAGCAGCTTGGTTGGGGGTGGCTACACCTTC. Encoded protein: CASSLVGGGYTF.

In DNA form, the CDR3 reads TGCGCCAGCAGCTTAAGGACAGGGACCGTTGGCTACACCTTC. Amino acids: CASSLRTGTVGYTF. The chain uses TRBV5-1 and TRBJ1-2, with 8 bases lining up with TRBD1. CDR1 is SGHRS and CDR2 is YFSETQ in the germline V gene. Unmatched junction bases numbered 7, after V lost 2 bases and J lost 7 bases. CDR3 size: 14 residues. Looking up the rest from reference TRBV5-1 and TRBJ1-2 gives the full variable domain: KAGVTQTPRYLIKTRGQQVTLSCSPISGHRSVSWYQQTPGQGLQFLFEYFSETQRNKGNFPGRFSGRQFSNSRSEMNVSTLELGDSALYLCASSLRTGTVGYTFGSGTRLTVV.

A note on this clone: The germline gene is not matched at one end of the junction; a read error may be the cause. CDR3: CASSPPGLVAPAIF. In nucleotides, the CDR3 is TGTGCCAGCAGTCCACCGGGACTAGTAGCCCCAGCTATCTTC. The chain recombines TRBV6-5 with TRBJ2-1; 8 nucleotides agree with TRBD2. This CDR3 spans 14 amino acids. The germline V gene encodes CDR1 MNHEY and CDR2 SVGAGI.

The V call is TRBV4-2, the J call TRBJ1-1; weak D call: TRBD1 (6 bases). The V gene lost 0 bases and the J gene lost 0 bases, with 11 bases spanning the gap. The CDR3 sequence is 16 residues long. In germline, CDR1 is LGHNA, CDR2 YNFKEQ. For the CDR3, the DNA is TGTGCCAGCAGCCAAGAGTTCAACAGGGTGAACACTGAAGCTTTCTTT. Encoded protein: CASSQEFNRVNTEAFF.

V is TRBV5-4 and J is TRBJ2-5; TRBD2 might be the D (6 bases). Trimming removed 7 bases at V and 4 bases at J, with 23 bases between. The CDR3 is 16 amino acids. Germline assignment: CDR1 SGHNT and CDR2 YYREEE (reference sequence). CDR3 sequence: CASQHPGETSGETQYF. In DNA, the CDR3 is TGTGCCAGCCAGCACCCGGGGGAAACATCCGGAGAGACCCAGTACTTC.

The chain couples TRBV30 to TRBJ2-7, with 9 positions matching TRBD1. V was clipped by 2 bases and J by 3 bases; unmatched bases: 5. The CDR3 contains 14 residues. CDR1 is GTSNPN and CDR2 is SVGIG in the germline V gene (reference sequence). The CDR3 bases are TGTGCCTGGAGTTGGGGGACAGGGTTCTACGAGCAGTACTTC. Protein sequence: CAWSWGTGFYEQYF.

This rearrangement joins TRBV20-1 to TRBJ1-1; D is unresolved. V shed 6 bases and J shed 1 base, with 6 bases lying between them. Per the germline V gene, CDR1 is DFQATT and CDR2 is SNEGSKA (reference sequence). This CDR3 is 11 amino acids long. CDR3 sequence: CSAGPNTEAFF. CDR3 nucleotides: TGCAGTGCCGGGCCGAACACTGAAGCTTTCTTT.

The gene calls are TRBV25-1 and TRBJ1-5, with D tentatively TRBD1 (5 bases). In germline, CDR1 is MGHDK, CDR2 SYGVNS. This CDR3 contains 14 residues. V dropped 1 base and J dropped 5 bases, with 9 bases sitting between them. The CDR3 DNA reads as TGTGCCAGCAGTGAATGGGGGGACGATCAGCCCCAGCATTTT. It yields the protein CASSEWGDDQPQHF.

In its sample, this clone was seen a few times. V gene TRBV28 combines with J gene TRBJ2-5; D perhaps matches TRBD1 (6 bases). The CDR3 is 17 residues long. Germline values: CDR1 MDHEN, CDR2 SYDVKM. V lost 5 bases and J lost 4, with 23 bases in between. Written as DNA, the CDR3 is TGTGCCAGCAGTACTCTCCCCTCGGCAGGGGTAAGAGAGACCCAGTACTTC. Encoded protein: CASSTLPSAGVRETQYF.

This sequence joins TRBV4-1 and TRBJ2-7; D remains ambiguous. The CDR3 consists of 16 residues. Deletions cut 4 bases from V and 4 bases from J, with 20 bases between. Germline lookup yields CDR1 MGHRA and CDR2 YSYEKL. The CDR3 sequence is CASSRSLSGDRYEQYF. CDR3 coding DNA: TGCGCCAGCAGCCGGAGCCTATCTGGGGATCGGTACGAGCAGTACTTC.

The chain has TRBV6-6 and TRBJ2-1; maybe TRBD2 (6 bases). V gave up 8 bases and J gave up 6 bases, with 23 bases separating them. The germline V gene encodes CDR1 MNHNY and CDR2 SVGAGI (reference sequence). The CDR3 has 16 residues. The DNA for the CDR3 is TGTGCCAGCGTCCGTGGGAGGACTCAGGACCCCAATGAGCAGTTCTTC. This encodes CASVRGRTQDPNEQFF.

The V call is TRBV2, the J call TRBJ1-5; no reliable D call. V was shortened by 4 bases and J by 0 bases, with 10 bases between the two germline ends. The CDR3 loop spans 15 amino acids. CDR1 SNHLY and CDR2 FYNNEI come from the germline V gene. The CDR3 nucleotides are TGTGCCAGCAGTGTCCCCGGCACTAGCAATCAGCCCCAGCATTTT. It translates to CASSVPGTSNQPQHF.

This clone appeared many times. The chain employs TRBV7-9 and TRBJ1-2; D is ambiguous. CDR3 size: 12 residues. Trimming cost V 0 bases and J 5 bases, with 4 bases left between them. CDR1 and CDR2 from the germline V gene are SEHNR and FQNEAQ (reference sequence). The CDR3 here is CASSLARYGYTF. The CDR3 DNA sequence: TGTGCCAGCAGCTTAGCACGATATGGCTACACCTTC.

This chain uses TRBV7-8 with TRBJ2-1, with TRBD2 matching 9 bases. The CDR3 is 17 residues long. The germline gives CDR1 SGHVS, CDR2 FQNEAQ. V lost 0 bases to trimming and J lost 2 bases; unmatched junction nucleotides: 5. This CDR3 reads CASSLAREGLPYNEQFF. Written as DNA, the CDR3 is TGTGCCAGCAGCTTAGCGCGGGAGGGCCTTCCCTACAATGAGCAGTTCTTC. Supplemented by reference TRBV7-8 and TRBJ2-1, the full variable domain reads GAGVSQSPRYKVAKRGQDVALRCDPISGHVSLFWYQQALGQGPEFLTYFQNEAQLDKSGLPSDRFFAERPEGSVSTLKIQRTQQEDSAVYLCASSLAREGLPYNEQFFGPGTRLTVL.

The genes are TRBV9 and TRBJ2-1; D unclear. V shed 4 bases and J shed 2 bases, with 13 bases lying between them. This CDR3 comprises 15 residues. Germline V CDR1 and CDR2: SGDLS, YYNGEE. In DNA form, the CDR3 reads TGTGCCAGCAGCTCCATTCTGGGCACCTACAATGAGCAGTTCTTC. It yields the protein CASSSILGTYNEQFF.

The V gene is TRBV5-5, the J gene TRBJ1-1; D gene unclear. The CDR3 is 11 residues long. Trimming shortened V by 1 base and J by 3 bases, and 1 base separated the two germline ends. Germline V gene lookup returns CDR1 SGHKS and CDR2 YYEKEE (reference sequence). The CDR3 nucleotides read TGTGCCAGCAGCTTGCACACTGAAGCTTTCTTT. Translated: CASSLHTEAFF. The full variable domain, in which reference TRBV5-5 and TRBJ1-1 provide the parts outside the CDR3, is DAGVTQSPTHLIKTRGQQVTLRCSPISGHKSVSWYQQVLGQGPQFIFQYYEKEERGRGNFPDRFSARQFPNYSSELNVNALLLGDSALYLCASSLHTEAFFGQGTRLTVV.